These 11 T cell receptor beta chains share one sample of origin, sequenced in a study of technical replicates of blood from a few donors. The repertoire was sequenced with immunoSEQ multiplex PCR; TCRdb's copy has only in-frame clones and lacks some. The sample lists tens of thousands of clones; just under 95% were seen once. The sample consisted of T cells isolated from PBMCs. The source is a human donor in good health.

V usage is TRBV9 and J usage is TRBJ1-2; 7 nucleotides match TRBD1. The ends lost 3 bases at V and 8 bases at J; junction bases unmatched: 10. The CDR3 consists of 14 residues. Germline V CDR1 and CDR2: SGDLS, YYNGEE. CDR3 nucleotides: TGTGCCAGCAGCGCGGCCGGGACAGTGAGCGGCTACACCTTC. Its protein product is CASSAAGTVSGYTF. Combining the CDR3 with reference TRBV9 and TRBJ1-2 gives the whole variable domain DSGVTQTPKHLITATGQRVTLRCSPRSGDLSVYWYQQSLDQGLQFLIQYYNGEERAKGNILERFSAQQFPDLHSELNLSSLELGDSALYFCASSAAGTVSGYTFGSGTRLTVV.

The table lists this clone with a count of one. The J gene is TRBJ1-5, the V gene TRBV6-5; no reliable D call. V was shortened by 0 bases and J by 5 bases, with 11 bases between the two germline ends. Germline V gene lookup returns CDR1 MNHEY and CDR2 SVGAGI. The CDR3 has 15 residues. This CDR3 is CASSYSSEGDQPQHF. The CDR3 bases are TGTGCCAGCAGTTACTCTTCAGAGGGTGATCAGCCCCAGCATTTT.

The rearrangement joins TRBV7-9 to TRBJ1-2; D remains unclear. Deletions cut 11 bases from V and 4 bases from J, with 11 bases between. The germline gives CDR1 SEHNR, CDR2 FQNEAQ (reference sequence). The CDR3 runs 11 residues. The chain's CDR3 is CAGSGFYGYTF. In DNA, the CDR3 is TGTGCCGGGTCGGGGTTCTATGGCTACACCTTC.

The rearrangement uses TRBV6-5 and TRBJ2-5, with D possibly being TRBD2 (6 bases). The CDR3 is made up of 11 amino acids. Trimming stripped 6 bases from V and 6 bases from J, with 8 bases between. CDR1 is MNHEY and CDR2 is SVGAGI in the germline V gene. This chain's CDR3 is CASSGGQTQYF. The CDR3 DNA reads TGTGCCAGCAGCGGGGGTCAGACCCAGTACTTC.

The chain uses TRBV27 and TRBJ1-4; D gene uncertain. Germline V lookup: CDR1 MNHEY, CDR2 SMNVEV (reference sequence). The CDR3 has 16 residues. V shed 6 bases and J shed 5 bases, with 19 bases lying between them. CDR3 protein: CASSLLGSTGNEKLFF. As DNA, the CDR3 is TGTGCCAGCAGCCTCCTAGGATCGACGGGAAATGAAAAACTGTTTTTT.

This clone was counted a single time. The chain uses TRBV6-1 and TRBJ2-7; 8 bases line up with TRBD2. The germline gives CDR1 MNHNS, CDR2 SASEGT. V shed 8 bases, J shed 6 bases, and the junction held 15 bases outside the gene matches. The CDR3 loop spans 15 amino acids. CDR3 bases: TGTGCCAGCTGGGCGGGGGGCGGACGGGATGGCGAGCAGTACTTC. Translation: CASWAGGGRDGEQYF.

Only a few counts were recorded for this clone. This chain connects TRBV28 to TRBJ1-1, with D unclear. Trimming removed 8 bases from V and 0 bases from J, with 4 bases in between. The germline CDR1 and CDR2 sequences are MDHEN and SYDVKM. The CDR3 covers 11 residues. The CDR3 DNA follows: TGTGCCAGCGGGCTGAACACTGAAGCTTTCTTT. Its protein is CASGLNTEAFF.

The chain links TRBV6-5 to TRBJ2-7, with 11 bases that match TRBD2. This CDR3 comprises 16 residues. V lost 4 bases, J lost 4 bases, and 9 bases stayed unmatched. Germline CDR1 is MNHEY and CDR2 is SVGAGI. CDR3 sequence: CASSFSQTSGNYEQYF. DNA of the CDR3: TGTGCCAGCAGTTTCTCTCAGACTAGCGGGAATTACGAGCAGTACTTC.

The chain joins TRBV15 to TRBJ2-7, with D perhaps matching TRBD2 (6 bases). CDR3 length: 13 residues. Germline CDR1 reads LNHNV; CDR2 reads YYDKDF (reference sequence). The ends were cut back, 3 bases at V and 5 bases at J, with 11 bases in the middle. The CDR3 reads CATSSRLGHEQYF. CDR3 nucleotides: TGTGCCACCAGCAGCCGACTAGGACACGAGCAGTACTTC. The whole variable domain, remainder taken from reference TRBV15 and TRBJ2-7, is DAMVIQNPRYQVTQFGKPVTLSCSQTLNHNVMYWYQQKSSQAPKLLFHYYDKDFNNEADTPDNFQSRRPNTSFCFLDIRSPGLGDTAMYLCATSSRLGHEQYFGPGTRLTVT.

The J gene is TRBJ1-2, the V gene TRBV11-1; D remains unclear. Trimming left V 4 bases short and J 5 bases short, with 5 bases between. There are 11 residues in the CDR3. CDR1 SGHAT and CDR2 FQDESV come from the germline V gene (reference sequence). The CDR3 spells CASSSGYGYTF. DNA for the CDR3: TGTGCCAGCAGCTCAGGATATGGCTACACCTTC.

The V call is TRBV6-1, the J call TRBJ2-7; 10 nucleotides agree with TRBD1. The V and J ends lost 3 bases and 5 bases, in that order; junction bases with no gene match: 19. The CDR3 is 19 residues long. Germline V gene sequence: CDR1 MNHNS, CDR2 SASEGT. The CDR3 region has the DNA TGTGCCAGCAGTGATTTATGGGGACAGGGGCTTCTGTCCTCTAACGAGCAGTACTTC. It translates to CASSDLWGQGLLSSNEQYF.